These 13 T cell receptor beta chains originate from one sample sequenced in a study of blood T cell repertoires in COVID-19 (dated by TCRdb to about 2020). Libraries were made using the immunoSEQ multiplex PCR assay. This is the immuneACCESS table as TCRdb keeps it, with only in-frame sequences that have V and J called. A part of the clones is gone; compared with another copy, unresolved V genes explain less than half, and the rest is unexplained. This sample gives 180,000 or so clones in total; around 87% of them show up just once. The ten largest clones capture 0.62% of the sample. The sample consisted of peripheral blood. These receptors were taken from a man in his fifties or sixties with acute or convalescent COVID-19.

The rearrangement uses TRBV4-1 and TRBJ2-1, with 8 bases matching TRBD2. Germline trimming cut 6 bases from V and 2 bases from J; bases unmatched to any gene: 6. The CDR3 runs 15 residues. Germline V gives CDR1 MGHRA, CDR2 YSYEKL. CDR3 DNA sequence: TGCGCCAGCAGAGTTAGCGGGGTCCCCTACAATGAGCAGTTCTTC. Protein product: CASRVSGVPYNEQFF.

The chain joins TRBV10-3 to TRBJ2-1; TRBD2 matches 14 bases. J lost 7 bases, V lost 5 bases, and 13 bases had no gene match. Germline CDR1 is ENHRY and CDR2 is SYGVKD. The CDR3 consists of 18 residues. CDR3 bases: TGTGCCATCAGTCTCCCCCCGACTAGCGGGAGGGCCGGGAATGAGCAGTTCTTC. Translation gives CAISLPPTSGRAGNEQFF.

The chain recombines TRBV7-8 with TRBJ2-7; 8 positions match TRBD2. V trimming: 4 bases; J trimming: 6 bases; junction bases outside the gene matches: 8. The CDR3 length is 14 residues. The germline CDR1 and CDR2 sequences are SGHVS and FQNEAQ. The CDR3 sequence: CASSSRGSGTEQYF. The CDR3, as DNA: TGTGCCAGCAGCTCTCGGGGTAGCGGGACCGAGCAGTACTTC.

This clone was seen just once. The chain links TRBV30 to TRBJ2-5; TRBD1 matches 10 bases. The CDR3 contains 15 residues. J gave up 5 bases and V 2 bases, and 8 bases lay outside the gene matches. Looked up from germline, CDR1 is GTSNPN and CDR2 is SVGIG (reference sequence). For the CDR3, the DNA is TGTGCCTGGAGTCTAGTGACAGGGGGCAGGGAGACCCAGTACTTC. The encoded protein is CAWSLVTGGRETQYF. Complete variable domain (other parts from reference TRBV30 and TRBJ2-5): SQTIHQWPATLVQPVGSPLSLECTVEGTSNPNLYWYRQAAGRGLQLLFYSVGIGQISSEVPQNLSASRPQDRQFILSSKKLLLSDSGFYLCAWSLVTGGRETQYFGPGTRLLVL.

J is TRBJ2-3 and V is TRBV5-4; D not certain. Germline V gene sequence: CDR1 SGHNT, CDR2 YYREEE (reference sequence). This CDR3 is built from 15 residues. Trimming took 4 bases from V and 0 from J, leaving 12 bases between them. In nucleotides, the CDR3 is TGTGCCAGCAGCCCGACATATTCGAGCACAGATACGCAGTATTTT. Its translation is CASSPTYSSTDTQYF.

The chain employs TRBV7-2 and TRBJ2-3, with 7 positions matching TRBD2. The ends lost 6 bases at V and 8 bases at J; junction bases unmatched: 14. The CDR3 sequence is 15 residues long. CDR1 is SGHTA and CDR2 is FQGNSA in the germline V gene. CDR3 protein: CASSLGEGRSSTQYF. CDR3 DNA: TGTGCCAGCAGTCTGGGGGAGGGCCGGTCTTCTACGCAGTATTTT.

This clone was observed many times. J is TRBJ2-3 and V is TRBV27; maybe TRBD2 (6 bases). The germline V gene has CDR1 MNHEY and CDR2 SMNVEV (reference sequence). The CDR3 is 13 residues long. Trimming removed 7 bases at V and 4 bases at J, with 12 bases between. The CDR3 coding sequence is TGTGCCAGCACCCGACTAGGGGCAGATACGCAGTATTTT. Amino acids: CASTRLGADTQYF.

Only one count was recorded for this clone. V and J are TRBV5-1 and TRBJ2-3; 9 nucleotides agree with TRBD2. CDR3 size: 17 residues. Germline V CDR1 and CDR2: SGHRS, YFSETQ. The junction had 13 bases not matched to a gene; V was cut back by 4 bases and J by 4 bases. CDR3: CASSQDGGSGSPDTQYF. The CDR3 DNA follows: TGCGCCAGCAGCCAGGACGGAGGTAGCGGGAGCCCAGATACGCAGTATTTT.

The chain couples TRBV5-6 to TRBJ2-4, with D possibly being TRBD1 (5 bases). The CDR3 has 14 amino acids. V shed 2 bases and J shed 7 bases, with 13 bases lying between them. CDR1 is SGHDT, CDR2 YYEEEE, per germline. The CDR3 is CASSFGGATNIQYF. The CDR3 nucleotides read TGTGCCAGCAGCTTCGGTGGGGCAACTAACATTCAGTACTTC.

V is TRBV19 and J is TRBJ1-6; 7 bases line up with TRBD1. The CDR3 has 15 residues. CDR1 and CDR2 from the germline V gene are LNHDA and SQIVND (reference sequence). The V gene end was trimmed by 5 bases and the J gene end by 8 bases; junction bases not matched to a gene: 9. The CDR3 spells CASSQQGQYYSPLHF. The CDR3 DNA reads TGTGCCAGTAGTCAACAGGGACAGTACTATTCACCCCTCCACTTT. Based on the CDR3 plus reference TRBV19 and TRBJ1-6, the full variable domain is DGGITQSPKYLFRKEGQNVTLSCEQNLNHDAMYWYRQDPGQGLRLIYYSQIVNDFQKGDIAEGYSVSREKKESFPLTVTSAQKNPTAFYLCASSQQGQYYSPLHFGNGTRLTVT.

The rearrangement joins TRBV7-3 to TRBJ2-7; the match to TRBD2 covers 7 bases. This CDR3 region has 16 residues. Germline CDR1 reads SGHTA; CDR2 reads FQGTGA. The J segment lost 6 bases and the V segment lost 4 bases, leaving 15 bases of the junction unmatched. The CDR3, as DNA: TGTGCCAGCAGCTCGAGCGGGGCGACCGGTTTCGGCGAGCAGTACTTC. It codes for CASSSSGATGFGEQYF.

The chain couples TRBV3-1 (or the pseudogene TRBV3-2) to TRBJ1-5; D unresolved. The germline CDR1 and CDR2 sequences are LGHDT and YNNKEL (reference sequence). Trimming shortened V by 0 bases and J by 3 bases, and 9 bases separated the two germline ends. CDR3 length equals 15 residues. The CDR3 nucleotides are TGTGCCAGCAGCCAAGATCACAGAGTCAATCAGCCCCAGCATTTT. Its protein is CASSQDHRVNQPQHF.

At least ten counts were recorded for this clone. The chain uses TRBV19 and TRBJ2-1, with D perhaps TRBD1 (5 bases). V dropped 4 bases and J dropped 8 bases, with 12 bases sitting between them. Germline V gene lookup returns CDR1 LNHDA and CDR2 SQIVND (reference sequence). The CDR3 contains 13 residues. The CDR3 DNA follows: TGTGCCAGTAGTACGACAGTTAAGGATGAGCAGTTCTTC. It codes for CASSTTVKDEQFF.